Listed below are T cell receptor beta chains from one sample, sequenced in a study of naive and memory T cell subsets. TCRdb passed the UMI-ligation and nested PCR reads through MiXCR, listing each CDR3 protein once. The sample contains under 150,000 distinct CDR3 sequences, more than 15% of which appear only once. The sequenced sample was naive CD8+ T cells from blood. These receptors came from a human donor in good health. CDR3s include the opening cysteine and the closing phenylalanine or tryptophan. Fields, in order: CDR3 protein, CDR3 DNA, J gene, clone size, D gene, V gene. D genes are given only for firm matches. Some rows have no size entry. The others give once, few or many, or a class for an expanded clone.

CASSLAPVTGVPSGYTF TGTGCCAGCAGCTTAGCGCCTGTGACAGGGGTTCCGAGTGGCTACACCTTC TRBJ1-2 - TRBD1 TRBV7-8
CASSEVSDYNEQFF TGTGCCAGCAGTGAGGTCAGCGATTACAATGAGCAGTTCTTC TRBJ2-1 - - TRBV27
CASSPSPGQGIVDEQFF TGTGCCAGCAGCCCGTCCCCGGGACAGGGGATTGTTGATGAGCAGTTCTTC TRBJ2-1 few TRBD1 TRBV14
CATSRGRMNTEAFF TGTGCCACCAGCAGAGGCCGAATGAACACTGAAGCTTTCTTT TRBJ1-1 - - TRBV15
CATSQSFSNQPQHF TGTGCCACCAGCCAGAGTTTTAGCAATCAGCCCCAGCATTTT TRBJ1-5 few - TRBV15
CSVEVTRGTEAFF TGCAGCGTTGAGGTCACAAGAGGAACTGAAGCTTTCTTT TRBJ1-1 - - TRBV29-1
CASSLTGGYNEQFF TGTGCCAGCAGCCTCACGGGGGGTTACAATGAGCAGTTCTTC TRBJ2-1 few TRBD2 TRBV28
CASLGLPYNEQFF TGTGCCAGCCTGGGATTACCCTACAATGAGCAGTTCTTC TRBJ2-1 - - TRBV12-3/TRBV12-4
CASSSGLAGVQGNEQFF TGTGCCAGCAGTTCCGGACTAGCGGGAGTCCAGGGGAATGAGCAGTTCTTC TRBJ2-1 - TRBD2 TRBV28
CASSPGQDYEQYF TGTGCCAGCAGCCCCGGACAGGACTACGAGCAGTACTTC TRBJ2-7 - TRBD1 TRBV11-2
CASSLEHWYYGYTF TGCGCCAGCAGCTTGGAACATTGGTACTATGGCTACACCTTC TRBJ1-2 few - TRBV5-1
CATSGTGTDTQYF TGTGCCACCAGTGGGACAGGGACAGATACGCAGTATTTT TRBJ2-3 - TRBD1 TRBV24-1
CASSLEDRGPYSNQPQHF TGTGCCAGCAGCTTAGAGGACAGGGGACCTTATAGCAATCAGCCCCAGCATTTT TRBJ1-5 few TRBD1 TRBV7-8
CASSQDFGGLGYEQYF TGTGCCAGCAGCCAAGACTTCGGGGGGCTGGGCTACGAGCAGTACTTC TRBJ2-7 - - TRBV3-1
CASSSDSFVQPQHF TGTGCCAGCAGTTCGGACAGCTTCGTCCAGCCCCAGCATTTT TRBJ1-5 - - TRBV27
CASSLRAAYEQYF TGCGCCAGCAGCTTGAGGGCAGCCTACGAGCAGTACTTC TRBJ2-7 - - TRBV5-1
CASSGTGSYNEQFF TGTGCCAGCAGTGGGACAGGCTCCTACAATGAGCAGTTCTTC TRBJ2-1 - TRBD1 TRBV12-3/TRBV12-4
CASSQILAGGGYEQFF TGTGCCAGCAGCCAAATACTAGCGGGAGGAGGATATGAGCAGTTCTTC TRBJ2-1 - TRBD2 TRBV7-9
CASSLVSGSSYNEQFF TGTGCCAGCAGCTTAGTGAGCGGGAGCTCCTACAATGAGCAGTTCTTC TRBJ2-1 few TRBD2 TRBV7-9
CASSSLFGGDYSYEQYF TGTGCCAGCAGCTCACTTTTTGGCGGTGACTACTCCTACGAGCAGTACTTC TRBJ2-7 - - TRBV7-9
CASSLELAGGPGNEQFF TGTGCCAGCAGCTTAGAACTAGCGGGAGGGCCGGGGAATGAGCAGTTCTTC TRBJ2-1 - TRBD2 TRBV7-9
CACSLLAGGGDEQFF TGTGCCTGCAGTTTGTTAGCGGGAGGGGGGGATGAGCAGTTCTTC TRBJ2-1 once TRBD2 TRBV2
CASSLIVGQIRVGSYNEQFF TGTGCCAGCAGCCTTATCGTAGGGCAGATCAGGGTGGGCTCCTACAATGAGCAGTTCTTC TRBJ2-1 few - TRBV13
CASSYSQGNQPQHF TGTGCCAGCAGTTACTCGCAGGGAAATCAGCCCCAGCATTTT TRBJ1-5 once - TRBV6-5
CASKSVGSQYQETQYF TGTGCCAGCAAATCCGTGGGGTCACAGTACCAAGAGACCCAGTACTTC TRBJ2-5 - - TRBV5-4
CSVESPTQIRTQYF TGCAGCGTTGAAAGCCCCACCCAGATCCGTACGCAGTATTTT TRBJ2-3 - - TRBV29-1
CASSKNPGGDEQYF TGTGCCAGCAGCAAAAACCCGGGTGGTGACGAGCAGTACTTC TRBJ2-7 - - TRBV7-9
CASSPGVSELSPEAFF TGTGCCAGCAGTCCAGGGGTCTCTGAGCTAAGTCCTGAAGCTTTCTTT TRBJ1-1 - - TRBV27
CASSSTSGRAQSYNEQFF TGTGCCAGCAGTTCCACTAGCGGGAGGGCCCAGTCCTACAATGAGCAGTTCTTC TRBJ2-1 - TRBD2 TRBV28
CASSQDPGSPPQYF TGCGCCAGCAGCCAAGATCCTGGGTCGCCTCCGCAGTATTTT TRBJ2-3 few - TRBV4-3
CASSFNTQLRGRANEQFF TGTGCCAGCAGTTTCAATACCCAACTTCGCGGGAGGGCCAATGAGCAGTTCTTC TRBJ2-1 few TRBD2 TRBV25-1
CARSEFGKNIQYF TGTGCCAGGAGTGAGTTCGGCAAAAACATTCAGTACTTC TRBJ2-4 - - TRBV19
CSVEDGGTSGNTDTQYF TGCAGCGTTGAAGATGGGGGGACTAGCGGGAACACAGATACGCAGTATTTT TRBJ2-3 - TRBD2 TRBV29-1
CASSSRPDSQNEQYF TGTGCCAGCAGCTCGCGACCCGACTCCCAGAACGAGCAGTACTTC TRBJ2-7 - - TRBV11-2
CSARLGRANEQFF TGCAGTGCTAGACTAGGGAGGGCGAATGAGCAGTTCTTC TRBJ2-1 - TRBD2 TRBV20-1